Detailed here is one TCR beta chain. Its antigen is as yet unknown. The sample is drawn from a study of T cell responses to AZD1222 COVID-19 vaccine. Study-level points and caveats: Clonal diversity was possibly underestimated, and the donors were mostly white British, with more females. The study found Spike-specific TCR breadth and depth rose after two AZD1222 doses.

Libraries were prepared by immunoSEQ multiplex PCR; TCRdb keeps only in-frame clonotypes and omits some of them. Among some 120,000 clones listed, 80% to 90% were seen once. The sequence was collected from an adult in good health. The sequencing used peripheral blood, collected on day 0 of MenACWY control vaccination.

The CDR3 region is CAWSPPGQGVRNTIYF. The DNA for the CDR3 is TGTGCCTGGAGTCCCCCGGGACAGGGGGTAAGGAACACCATATATTTT. The chain couples TRBV30 to TRBJ1-3; TRBD1 matches at 11 bases. J lost 7 bases, V lost 2 bases, and 10 bases had no gene match. In germline, CDR1 is GTSNPN, CDR2 SVGIG (reference sequence). CDR3 length: 16 amino acids.